The 6 T cell receptor beta chains listed next were all sequenced from one sample in a study of blood T cell repertoires in COVID-19. Assay used: immunoSEQ multiplex PCR; TCRdb lists only in-frame clones, some missing. The sample has some 190,000 clones, more than 85% seen once. Sequencing input: PBMCs or T cells enriched from blood (not recorded which). The receptors were gathered from a woman between 35 and 50 years old in a cohort exposed to, infected with or recovered from COVID-19 (not recorded which).

The chain recombines TRBV6-5 with TRBJ1-6; TRBD1 might be the D (6 bases). The CDR3 is 15 amino acids. Per germline, CDR1 MNHEY and CDR2 SVGAGI. V lost 0 bases and J lost 10, with 13 bases in between. CDR3 loop: CASSYSNQGISPLHF. CDR3 coding DNA: TGTGCCAGCAGTTACTCGAACCAGGGGATCTCACCCCTCCACTTT.

This chain links TRBV2 with TRBJ2-1; no definite D call. Deletions cut 7 bases from V and 0 bases from J, with 10 bases between. The CDR3 sequence is 14 residues long. CDR1 and CDR2 from the germline V gene are SNHLY and FYNNEI. In DNA form, the CDR3 reads TGTGCCAGCAAGACAACGAGCTCCTACAATGAGCAGTTCTTC. It specifies CASKTTSSYNEQFF.

This chain links TRBV4-2 with TRBJ2-7, with 10 bases identical to TRBD2. The germline CDR1 and CDR2 sequences are LGHNA and YNFKEQ. The J segment lost 5 bases and the V segment lost 1 base, leaving 5 bases of the junction unmatched. This CDR3 has 15 amino acids. CDR3 DNA: TGTGCCAGCAGCCAAGGTTCTAGCGGGAGTAACGAGCAGTACTTC. Residues: CASSQGSSGSNEQYF.

This clone was counted only a few times. The rearrangement uses TRBV18 and TRBJ1-1; D is unresolved. The CDR3 contains 13 residues. V gave up 6 bases and J gave up 1 base, with 9 bases separating them. Looked up from germline, CDR1 is KGHSH and CDR2 is LQKENI. CDR3 in DNA: TGTGCCAGCTCGTCTCAGGAGAACACTGAAGCTTTCTTT. It translates to CASSSQENTEAFF.

This clone has only one observation. The V gene is TRBV24-1, the J gene TRBJ1-3, with a possible D match to TRBD1 (5 bases). The CDR3 runs to 18 residues. The germline V gene encodes CDR1 KGHDR and CDR2 SFDVKD. The V gene lost 4 bases and the J gene lost 0 bases, with 18 bases spanning the gap. The chain's CDR3 is CATSDPDLRQSSGNTIYF. As DNA, the CDR3 is TGTGCCACCAGTGACCCGGACCTAAGACAGTCCTCTGGAAACACCATATATTTT.

This chain uses TRBV7-9 with TRBJ1-6; D gene unclear. The ends were cut back, 5 bases at V and 8 bases at J, with 22 bases in the middle. Germline V gives CDR1 SEHNR, CDR2 FQNEAQ (reference sequence). This CDR3 has 17 amino acids. CDR3 in amino acids: CASSPPTGGHMDSPLHF. DNA for the CDR3: TGTGCCAGCAGCCCCCCCACCGGCGGGCATATGGATTCACCCCTCCACTTT.